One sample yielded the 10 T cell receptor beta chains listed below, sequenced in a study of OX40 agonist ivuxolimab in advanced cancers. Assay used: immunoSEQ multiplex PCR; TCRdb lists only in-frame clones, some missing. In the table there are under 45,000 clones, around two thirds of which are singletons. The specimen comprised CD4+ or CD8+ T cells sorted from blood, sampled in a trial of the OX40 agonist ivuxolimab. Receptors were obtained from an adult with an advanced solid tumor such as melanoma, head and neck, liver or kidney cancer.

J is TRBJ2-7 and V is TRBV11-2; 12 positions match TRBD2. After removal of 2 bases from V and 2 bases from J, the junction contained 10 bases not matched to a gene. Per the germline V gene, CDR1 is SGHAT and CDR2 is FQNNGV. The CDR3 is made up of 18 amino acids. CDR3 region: CASSLNPTSGGRTYEQYV. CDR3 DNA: TGTGCCAGCAGCTTAAACCCGACTAGCGGGGGTCGAACCTACGAGCAGTACGTC.

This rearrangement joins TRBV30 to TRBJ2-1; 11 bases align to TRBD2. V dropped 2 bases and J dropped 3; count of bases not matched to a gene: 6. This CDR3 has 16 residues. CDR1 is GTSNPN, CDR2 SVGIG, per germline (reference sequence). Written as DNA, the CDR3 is TGTGCCTGGAGTCCTCGACTAGCGGGGTACTACAATGAGCAGTTCTTC. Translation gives CAWSPRLAGYYNEQFF.

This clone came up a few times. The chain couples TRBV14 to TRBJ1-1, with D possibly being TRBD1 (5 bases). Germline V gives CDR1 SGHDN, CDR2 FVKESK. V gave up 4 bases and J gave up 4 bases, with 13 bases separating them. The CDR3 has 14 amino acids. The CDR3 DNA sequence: TGTGCCAGCAGCCCTCAGGGAAGCGGCACTGAAGCTTTCTTT. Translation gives CASSPQGSGTEAFF.

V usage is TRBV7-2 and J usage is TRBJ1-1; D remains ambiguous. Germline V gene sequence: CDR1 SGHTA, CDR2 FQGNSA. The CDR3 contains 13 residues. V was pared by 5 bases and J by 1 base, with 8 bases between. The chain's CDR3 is CASSQNTNTEAFF. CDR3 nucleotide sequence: TGTGCCAGCAGCCAAAACACGAACACTGAAGCTTTCTTT.

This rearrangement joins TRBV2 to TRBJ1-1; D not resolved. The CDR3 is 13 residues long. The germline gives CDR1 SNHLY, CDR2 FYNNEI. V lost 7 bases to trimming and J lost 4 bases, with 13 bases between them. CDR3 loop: CASIHREGTEAFF. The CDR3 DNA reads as TGTGCCAGCATTCACAGAGAGGGCACTGAAGCTTTCTTT.

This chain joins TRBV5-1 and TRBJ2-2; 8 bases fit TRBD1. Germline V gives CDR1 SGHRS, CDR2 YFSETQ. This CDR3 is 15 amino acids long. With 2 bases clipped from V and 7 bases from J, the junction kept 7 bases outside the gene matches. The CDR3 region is CASSLRQGADGELFF. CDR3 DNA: TGCGCCAGCAGCTTAAGGCAGGGGGCTGACGGGGAGCTGTTTTTT.

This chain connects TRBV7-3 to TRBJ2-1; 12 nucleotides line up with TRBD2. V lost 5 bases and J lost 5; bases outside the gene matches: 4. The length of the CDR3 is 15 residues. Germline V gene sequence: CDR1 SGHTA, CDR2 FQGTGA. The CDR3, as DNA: TGTGCCAGCAGCCTCCGACTAGCGGGAGACAATGAGCAGTTCTTC. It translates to CASSLRLAGDNEQFF. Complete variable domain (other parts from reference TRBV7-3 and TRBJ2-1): GAGVSQTPSNKVTEKGKYVELRCDPISGHTALYWYRQSLGQGPEFLIYFQGTGAADDSGLPNDRFFAVRPEGSVSTLKIQRTERGDSAVYLCASSLRLAGDNEQFFGPGTRLTVL.

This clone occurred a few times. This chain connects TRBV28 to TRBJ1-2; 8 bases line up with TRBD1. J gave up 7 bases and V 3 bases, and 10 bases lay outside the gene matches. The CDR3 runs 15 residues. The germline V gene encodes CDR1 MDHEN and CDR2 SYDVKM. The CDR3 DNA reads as TGTGCCAGCAGTTTGGAGGGCAGGGGGCGAATTGGCTACACCTTC. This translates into CASSLEGRGRIGYTF.

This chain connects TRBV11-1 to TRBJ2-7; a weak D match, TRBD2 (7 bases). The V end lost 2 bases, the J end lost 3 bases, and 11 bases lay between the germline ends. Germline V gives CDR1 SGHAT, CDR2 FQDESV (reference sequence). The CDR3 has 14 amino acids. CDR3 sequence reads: CASSLFGGLYEQYF. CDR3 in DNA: TGTGCCAGCAGCTTATTCGGGGGGCTCTACGAGCAGTACTTC. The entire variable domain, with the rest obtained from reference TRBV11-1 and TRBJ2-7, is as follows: EAEVAQSPRYKITEKSQAVAFWCDPISGHATLYWYRQILGQGPELLVQFQDESVVDDSQLPKDRFSAERLKGVDSTLKIQPAELGDSAMYLCASSLFGGLYEQYFGPGTRLTVT.

The CDR3 spells CASSPGLARRETQYF. CDR3 nucleotide sequence: TGTGCCAGCAGCCCTGGACTAGCTCGGCGAGAGACCCAGTACTTC. The chain is built from TRBV11-1 and TRBJ2-5; TRBD2 agrees at 8 bases. V was pared by 5 bases and J by 4 bases, with 9 bases of the junction left unmatched. The CDR3 sequence is 15 residues long. Germline V gene data show CDR1 as SGHAT and CDR2 as FQDESV (reference sequence).